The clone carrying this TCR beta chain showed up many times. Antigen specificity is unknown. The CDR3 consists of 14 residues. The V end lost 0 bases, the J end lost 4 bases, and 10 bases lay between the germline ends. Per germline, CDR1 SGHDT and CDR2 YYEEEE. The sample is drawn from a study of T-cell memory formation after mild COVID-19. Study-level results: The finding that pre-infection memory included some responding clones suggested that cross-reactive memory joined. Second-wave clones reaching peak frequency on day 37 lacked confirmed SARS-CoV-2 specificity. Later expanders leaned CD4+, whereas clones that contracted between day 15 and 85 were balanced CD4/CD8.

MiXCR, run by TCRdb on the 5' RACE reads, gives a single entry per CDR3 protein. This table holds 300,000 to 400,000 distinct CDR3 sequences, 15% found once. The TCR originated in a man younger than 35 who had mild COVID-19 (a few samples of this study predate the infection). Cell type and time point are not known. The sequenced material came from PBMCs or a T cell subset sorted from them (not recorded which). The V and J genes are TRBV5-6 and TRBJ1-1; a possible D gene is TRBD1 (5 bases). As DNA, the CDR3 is TGTGCCAGCAGCTTGGCACAGGACCGCACTGAAGCTTTCTTT. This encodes CASSLAQDRTEAFF.